Each of the 25 T cell receptor beta chains below was sequenced from the same sample in a study of cytomegalovirus exposure and HLA in healthy donors. The PCR used 60 Vbeta and 13 Jbeta primers. Measured with immunoSEQ multiplex PCR; TCRdb has only the in-frame clones, and not every one. The sample lists about 200,000 clones, 78% occurring once. The sequencing sample was made of PBMCs. These receptors all stem from a male donor in good health and CMV-seronegative.

The rearrangement joins TRBV23-1 to TRBJ2-7; D possibly corresponds to TRBD1 (5 bases). TRBV23-1 is an ORF; its function is uncertain. The CDR3 totals 16 residues. V was shortened by 2 bases and J by 2 bases, with 16 bases between the two germline ends. CDR3 region: CASSQGAAPQTYEQYF. The DNA for the CDR3 is TGCGCCAGCAGTCAAGGGGCCGCACCCCAGACCTACGAGCAGTACTTC.

The chain carries TRBV11-2 and TRBJ2-7, with TRBD1 matching 9 bases. CDR1 and CDR2 from the germline V gene are SGHAT and FQNNGV. The CDR3 runs 14 residues. V gave up 3 bases and J gave up 5 bases; unmatched junction bases: 5. The CDR3 bases are TGTGCCAGCAGCTTTGGACAGGGGAAAAACGAGCAGTACTTC. It is translated as CASSFGQGKNEQYF.

A word on this clone: At one end the junction does not follow the germline gene, possibly because of a read error. The chain carries TRBV7-9 and TRBJ1-2, with no clear D. The CDR3 has 16 amino acids. From germline, CDR1 is SEHNR and CDR2 FQNEAQ (reference sequence). CDR3 bases: TGTTCCAGCAGCTTACCGAGGCGCGGTTCTAACTATGGCTACACCTTC. Its translation is CSSSLPRRGSNYGYTF.

Regarding this clone: The junction departs from the called germline gene at one end, perhaps through a read error. The CDR3 here is CASSEGNRDYEQCF. Written as DNA, the CDR3 is TGTGCCAGCAGTGAAGGTAACAGGGACTACGAGCAGTGCTTC. The gene calls are TRBV2 and TRBJ2-7; possible D gene TRBD2, 7 bases. Germline-derived CDR1 and CDR2 are SNHLY and FYNNEI. The CDR3 extends over 14 amino acids.

This clone appeared a few times. V is TRBV5-1 and J is TRBJ1-4; TRBD1 agrees at 8 bases. This CDR3 contains 20 residues. J was trimmed by 0 bases and V by 4 bases; bases with no gene match: 17. Looked up from germline, CDR1 is SGHRS and CDR2 is YFSETQ. The CDR3 sequence: CASSLLVGTGILSTNEKLFF. In nucleotides, the CDR3 is TGCGCCAGCAGCCTTTTGGTCGGGACAGGAATCCTTTCAACTAATGAAAAACTGTTTTTT.

This clone was seen a few times. J is TRBJ2-6 and V is TRBV18; perhaps TRBD2 as D (5 bases). Trimming removed 4 bases from V and 0 bases from J, with 10 bases in between. Germline loops: CDR1 KGHSH, CDR2 LQKENI. This CDR3 has 16 residues. CDR3 coding DNA: TGTGCCAGCTCACGGGAGTTTAGCTCTGGGGCCAACGTCCTGACTTTC. Its translation is CASSREFSSGANVLTF.

CDR3 loop: CASSFAPGAGSEQYF. CDR3 nucleotides: TGTGCCAGCAGTTTTGCCCCAGGGGCGGGCAGCGAGCAGTACTTC. The V gene is TRBV28, the J gene TRBJ2-7; possibly TRBD1 for D (6 bases). CDR1 and CDR2 from the germline V gene are MDHEN and SYDVKM. The ends were cut back, 3 bases at V and 6 bases at J, with 18 bases in the middle. CDR3 length: 15 residues.

This clone was observed a few times. V gene TRBV19 combines with J gene TRBJ2-1, with 8 positions matching TRBD1. The CDR3 runs to 17 residues. Germline V gives CDR1 LNHDA, CDR2 SQIVND (reference sequence). Losses at the gene ends were 5 bases for V and 0 bases for J; bases not matched to a gene: 9. The CDR3: CASSATGGSFSYNEQFF. The CDR3 nucleotides are TGTGCCAGTAGTGCCACAGGGGGAAGCTTCTCCTACAATGAGCAGTTCTTC. The variable domain in full, with the rest retrieved from reference TRBV19 and TRBJ2-1, is DGGITQSPKYLFRKEGQNVTLSCEQNLNHDAMYWYRQDPGQGLRLIYYSQIVNDFQKGDIAEGYSVSREKKESFPLTVTSAQKNPTAFYLCASSATGGSFSYNEQFFGPGTRLTVL.

The V call is TRBV11-3, the J call TRBJ2-3; D unresolved. Germline CDR1 is SGHNT and CDR2 is YENEEA. V was clipped by 5 bases and J by 6 bases, with 9 bases between them. CDR3 length equals 12 residues. The CDR3 DNA reads as TGTGCCAGCAGCCCGAGCGAGGATACGCAGTATTTT. Its translation is CASSPSEDTQYF.

V is TRBV19 and J is TRBJ2-7; 7 bases fit TRBD1. V lost 6 bases and J lost 2; bases outside the gene matches: 4. The CDR3 totals 13 residues. Germline CDR1 is LNHDA and CDR2 is SQIVND (reference sequence). The DNA for the CDR3 is TGTGCCAGTAGGAGACAGGGTGCCTACGAGCAGTACTTC. This gives the protein CASRRQGAYEQYF. The variable domain in full, completed from reference TRBV19 and TRBJ2-7, reads DGGITQSPKYLFRKEGQNVTLSCEQNLNHDAMYWYRQDPGQGLRLIYYSQIVNDFQKGDIAEGYSVSREKKESFPLTVTSAQKNPTAFYLCASRRQGAYEQYFGPGTRLTVT.

The chain uses TRBV6-5 and TRBJ1-4; possibly TRBD1 for D (6 bases). Germline CDR1 MNHEY, CDR2 SVGAGI. V was pared by 0 bases and J by 7 bases, with 15 bases between. The CDR3 totals 16 residues. CDR3 in amino acids: CASSYSRDNGREKLFF. CDR3 coding DNA: TGTGCCAGCAGTTACTCGAGGGACAACGGCCGTGAAAAACTGTTTTTT.

This clone was seen only a few times. J is TRBJ2-3 and V is TRBV10-3, with 9 bases lining up with TRBD1. Trimming removed 6 bases from V and 6 bases from J; junction bases left unmatched: 10. Germline CDR1 ENHRY, CDR2 SYGVKD. The CDR3 loop spans 15 amino acids. The CDR3 DNA is TGTGCCATCAGCCCGGGACAGGGAAGTAGGGATACGCAGTATTTT. It yields the protein CAISPGQGSRDTQYF.

This sequence joins TRBV6-1 and TRBJ2-7; weak D call: TRBD2 (5 bases). Germline V gives CDR1 MNHNS, CDR2 SASEGT. With 3 bases removed from V and 6 bases from J, the gap between germline ends came to 15 bases. The length of the CDR3 is 14 residues. DNA for the CDR3: TGTGCCAGCAGTGAGGCAACCGGACTGGGCGAGCAGTACTTC. It yields the protein CASSEATGLGEQYF.

V gene TRBV6-4 combines with J gene TRBJ2-2; weak D call: TRBD1 (6 bases). Trimming cost V 6 bases and J 7 bases, with 15 bases left between them. The CDR3 loop spans 14 amino acids. Germline V gene sequence: CDR1 MRHNA, CDR2 SNTAGT. The CDR3 DNA follows: TGTGCCAGCAGCCAACAGGGAACGAGCGGGGAGCTGTTTTTT. Protein sequence: CASSQQGTSGELFF.

The chain employs TRBV18 and TRBJ2-7, with a possible D match to TRBD1 (6 bases). The CDR3 runs to 15 residues. V was cut by 4 bases and J by 2 bases, with 15 bases left in between. The germline V gene encodes CDR1 KGHSH and CDR2 LQKENI. The chain's CDR3 is CASSLPGAGTYEQYF. CDR3 sequence (DNA): TGTGCCAGCTCACTACCAGGGGCAGGAACCTACGAGCAGTACTTC. Complete variable domain (other parts from reference TRBV18 and TRBJ2-7): NAGVMQNPRHLVRRRGQEARLRCSPMKGHSHVYWYRQLPEEGLKFMVYLQKENIIDESGMPKERFSAEFPKEGPSILRIQQVVRGDSAAYFCASSLPGAGTYEQYFGPGTRLTVT.

This chain uses TRBV2 with TRBJ2-1, with 9 bases that match TRBD1. Trimming removed 7 bases from V and 6 bases from J; junction bases left unmatched: 7. Germline V gene lookup returns CDR1 SNHLY and CDR2 FYNNEI. This CDR3 is 14 amino acids long. The CDR3 loop reads CASTRDREVNEQFF. CDR3 in DNA: TGTGCCAGCACGAGGGACAGGGAAGTCAATGAGCAGTTCTTC.

The chain combines TRBV27 with TRBJ1-5, with D tentatively TRBD1 (5 bases). CDR1 is MNHEY, CDR2 SMNVEV, per germline (reference sequence). The CDR3 loop spans 14 amino acids. V was shortened by 3 bases and J by 5 bases, with 11 bases between the two germline ends. This CDR3 reads CASSFLGADQPQHF. CDR3 nucleotides: TGTGCCAGCAGTTTTTTAGGGGCGGATCAGCCCCAGCATTTT.

In this sample, this clone turned up once. V gene TRBV5-6 combines with J gene TRBJ2-5; TRBD1 matches at 7 bases. The CDR3 consists of 15 residues. The V and J ends lost 4 bases and 3 bases, in that order; junction bases with no gene match: 9. Germline V gene sequence: CDR1 SGHDT, CDR2 YYEEEE. CDR3 residues: CASSGMGTAEETQYF. The DNA of the CDR3 is TGTGCCAGCAGCGGCATGGGGACAGCCGAAGAGACCCAGTACTTC.

The chain combines TRBV19 with TRBJ2-5, with 9 nucleotides matching TRBD2. CDR3 length: 18 amino acids. Germline V gives CDR1 LNHDA, CDR2 SQIVND (reference sequence). J gave up 3 bases and V 1 base, and 12 bases lay outside the gene matches. CDR3 DNA: TGTGCCAGTAGTATAGCCCCCTGGTCTAGCGGGGCCGAAGAGACCCAGTACTTC. This codes for CASSIAPWSSGAEETQYF.

The V call is TRBV19, the J call TRBJ1-1, with TRBD1 identical over 8 bases. CDR1 and CDR2 from the germline V gene are LNHDA and SQIVND (reference sequence). The length of the CDR3 is 13 residues. V was clipped by 6 bases and J by 5 bases; unmatched bases: 5. The CDR3 reads CASRTTGETEAFF. The CDR3, as DNA: TGTGCCAGTAGGACGACAGGGGAGACTGAAGCTTTCTTT.

The chain joins TRBV23-1 to TRBJ2-3; D possibly corresponds to TRBD1 (6 bases). TRBV23-1 is identified as an open reading frame with a role that is uncertain. The CDR3 is 17 amino acids. Trimming shortened V by 4 bases and J by 6 bases, and 23 bases separated the two germline ends. The CDR3 DNA reads as TGCGCCAGCAGTCCCCAGAGGGGGAACGATCATCGGGATACGCAGTATTTT. This sequence encodes CASSPQRGNDHRDTQYF.

V usage is TRBV2 and J usage is TRBJ2-6; no firm D call. The germline CDR1 and CDR2 sequences are SNHLY and FYNNEI. The CDR3 is made up of 12 amino acids. Trimming removed 10 bases at V and 0 bases at J, with 4 bases between. As DNA, the CDR3 is TGTGCCACCAACTCTGGGGCCAACGTCCTGACTTTC. Its translation: CATNSGANVLTF.

The CDR3 protein is CASSQADREETQYF. Here the CDR3 DNA reads TGCGCCAGCAGCCAAGCGGACAGGGAAGAGACCCAGTACTTC. J is TRBJ2-5 and V is TRBV4-1, with 8 bases aligning to TRBD1. This CDR3 is built from 14 residues. V dropped 1 base and J dropped 3; count of bases not matched to a gene: 1. Germline V lookup: CDR1 MGHRA, CDR2 YSYEKL.

With regard to this clone: It is likely a read error, because the conserved phenylalanine at the end of the CDR3 is missing. The chain combines TRBV5-4 with TRBJ1-2; D is possibly TRBD1 (5 bases). Trimming stripped 5 bases from V and 7 bases from J, with 24 bases between. Germline CDR1 and CDR2: SGHNT and YYREEE (reference sequence). CDR3 size: 16 residues. The CDR3 reads CASRSLGGTLTGGYTL. The CDR3, as DNA: TGTGCCAGCAGATCCCTCGGGGGGACGTTGACGGGTGGCTACACCCTC.

Comments on this clone: The junction and the germline gene differ at one end; a read error may be behind it. The gene calls are TRBV6-1 and TRBJ2-2, with D tentatively TRBD2 (5 bases). CDR3 size: 13 residues. Germline CDR1 and CDR2: MNHNS and SASEGT. The CDR3 sequence is CASSEVNLGKLFF. DNA for the CDR3: TGTGCCAGCAGTGAAGTAAACCTCGGGAAGCTGTTTTTT.